The rows below give T cell receptor beta chains drawn from one sample of a study of T cell responses to AZD1222 COVID-19 vaccine. Profiled with immunoSEQ multiplex PCR; TCRdb holds only in-frame clones, not every one. Among 90,000 to 150,000 clones listed, about 90% were seen once. Sequencing used peripheral blood, obtained on day 0 of AZD1222 vaccination. The receptors derive from an adult in good health. CDR3s include the opening cysteine and the closing phenylalanine or tryptophan. D genes are given only for firm matches. A row's size may be missing; if present it is once, few, many or a size class.

v_call: TRBV7-9
clone_size: once
d_call: NA
j_call: TRBJ1-4
cdr3_aa: CASSSGAGSGSNEKLFF
cdr3_nt: TGTGCCAGCTCTAGCGGGGCAGGGAGTGGATCTAATGAAAAACTGTTTTTT

v_call: TRBV5-6
clone_size: NA
d_call: NA
j_call: TRBJ1-4
cdr3_aa: CASSPGQTGEKLFF
cdr3_nt: TGTGCCAGCAGCCCAGGGCAGACCGGTGAAAAACTGTTTTTT

v_call: TRBV7-8
clone_size: NA
d_call: TRBD1
j_call: TRBJ1-2
cdr3_aa: CASSSTAGTGTYGYTF
cdr3_nt: TGTGCCAGCAGCTCGACCGCGGGGACAGGGACCTATGGCTACACCTTC

v_call: TRBV2
clone_size: NA
d_call: NA
j_call: TRBJ1-3
cdr3_aa: CASSGIGSGNTIYF
cdr3_nt: TGTGCCAGCAGTGGAATAGGATCTGGAAACACCATATATTTT

v_call: TRBV2
clone_size: NA
d_call: TRBD2
j_call: TRBJ2-2
cdr3_aa: CASSTGLAAGELFF
cdr3_nt: TGTGCCAGCAGTACGGGACTAGCTGCCGGGGAGCTGTTTTTT

v_call: TRBV18
clone_size: NA
d_call: NA
j_call: TRBJ2-1
cdr3_aa: CASSPTGTTKLQYSLVNEQFF
cdr3_nt: TGTGCCAGCTCACCAACCGGTACTACAAAATTACAGTATTCACTGGTCAATGAGCAGTTCTTC

v_call: TRBV28
clone_size: NA
d_call: NA
j_call: TRBJ2-5
cdr3_aa: CASSVGTAPQETQYF
cdr3_nt: TGTGCCAGCAGTGTCGGGACGGCACCTCAAGAGACCCAGTACTTC

v_call: TRBV27
clone_size: once
d_call: TRBD2
j_call: TRBJ2-7
cdr3_aa: CASTASGRTYEQYF
cdr3_nt: TGTGCCAGCACCGCTAGCGGGAGGACCTACGAGCAGTACTTC

v_call: TRBV5-1
clone_size: NA
d_call: TRBD1
j_call: TRBJ1-5
cdr3_aa: CASSSGTGAGQPQHF
cdr3_nt: TGCGCCAGCAGCTCCGGGACAGGGGCTGGTCAGCCCCAGCATTTT

v_call: TRBV30
clone_size: NA
d_call: NA
j_call: TRBJ1-2
cdr3_aa: CAWSVPGVYGYTF
cdr3_nt: TGTGCCTGGAGTGTACCTGGGGTCTATGGCTACACCTTC

v_call: TRBV7-9
clone_size: NA
d_call: NA
j_call: TRBJ1-4
cdr3_aa: CASSLDSEGEKLFF
cdr3_nt: TGTGCCAGCAGCCTGGACTCTGAGGGTGAAAAACTGTTTTTT

v_call: TRBV3-1/TRBV3-2
clone_size: NA
d_call: TRBD1
j_call: TRBJ2-7
cdr3_aa: CASDPGQGATHEQYF
cdr3_nt: TGTGCCAGCGACCCGGGACAGGGGGCGACCCACGAGCAGTACTTC

v_call: TRBV7-6
clone_size: NA
d_call: NA
j_call: TRBJ2-7
cdr3_aa: CASSPGSSHEQYF
cdr3_nt: TGTGCCAGCAGCCCCGGTTCTTCCCACGAGCAGTACTTC

v_call: TRBV30
clone_size: NA
d_call: NA
j_call: TRBJ1-6
cdr3_aa: CAWSVRGREALNSPLHF
cdr3_nt: TGTGCCTGGAGTGTAAGGGGCAGGGAGGCCCTTAATTCACCCCTCCACTTT

v_call: TRBV5-1
clone_size: NA
d_call: TRBD1
j_call: TRBJ2-1
cdr3_aa: CASSRDSPNEQFF
cdr3_nt: TGCGCCAGCAGCCGGGACAGCCCCAATGAGCAGTTCTTC

v_call: TRBV5-1
clone_size: NA
d_call: NA
j_call: TRBJ1-2
cdr3_aa: CASSLADRNYGYTF
cdr3_nt: TGCGCCAGCAGCTTGGCCGACAGAAACTATGGCTACACCTTC

v_call: TRBV15
clone_size: once
d_call: TRBD1
j_call: TRBJ2-7
cdr3_aa: CATSRDIGTGGYEQYF
cdr3_nt: TGTGCCACCAGCAGAGATATTGGGACAGGGGGATACGAGCAGTACTTC

v_call: TRBV25-1
clone_size: NA
d_call: NA
j_call: TRBJ1-1
cdr3_aa: CASSEPRVNTEAFF
cdr3_nt: TGTGCCAGCAGTGAACCCAGAGTGAACACTGAAGCTTTCTTT

v_call: TRBV2
clone_size: NA
d_call: NA
j_call: TRBJ2-7
cdr3_aa: CASSEALGDYEQYF
cdr3_nt: TGTGCCAGCAGTGAAGCGCTAGGTGACTACGAGCAGTACTTC

v_call: TRBV3-1/TRBV3-2
clone_size: NA
d_call: NA
j_call: TRBJ1-2
cdr3_aa: CASSPGLGGYGYTF
cdr3_nt: TGTGCCAGCAGCCCGGGGCTTGGGGGCTATGGCTACACCTTC

v_call: TRBV30
clone_size: NA
d_call: NA
j_call: TRBJ1-1
cdr3_aa: CAWSVRLLNTEAFF
cdr3_nt: TGTGCCTGGAGTGTAAGACTCCTAAACACTGAAGCTTTCTTT

v_call: TRBV5-4
clone_size: NA
d_call: NA
j_call: TRBJ2-3
cdr3_aa: CASSPRSPDTQYF
cdr3_nt: TGTGCCAGCAGTCCCCGTTCACCAGATACGCAGTATTTT

v_call: TRBV6-1
clone_size: NA
d_call: TRBD1
j_call: TRBJ1-5
cdr3_aa: CASSHRDRGNQPQHF
cdr3_nt: TGTGCCAGCAGTCACCGGGACAGGGGGAATCAGCCCCAGCATTTT

v_call: TRBV24-1
clone_size: NA
d_call: TRBD2
j_call: TRBJ2-7
cdr3_aa: CATKGTSGSTYEQYF
cdr3_nt: TGTGCCACCAAGGGGACTAGCGGTTCTACCTACGAGCAGTACTTC

v_call: TRBV5-6
clone_size: NA
d_call: NA
j_call: TRBJ1-1
cdr3_aa: CASSSYNRRTSEAFF
cdr3_nt: TGTGCCAGCAGCTCCTATAACCGACGGACATCGGAAGCTTTCTTT

v_call: TRBV6-5
clone_size: NA
d_call: NA
j_call: TRBJ2-7
cdr3_aa: CASSTSGVEQYF
cdr3_nt: TGTGCCAGCAGTACCTCCGGGGTCGAGCAGTACTTC

v_call: TRBV6-5
clone_size: few
d_call: NA
j_call: TRBJ1-1
cdr3_aa: CASIKQEETEAFF
cdr3_nt: TGTGCCAGCATAAAACAGGAAGAGACTGAAGCTTTCTTT